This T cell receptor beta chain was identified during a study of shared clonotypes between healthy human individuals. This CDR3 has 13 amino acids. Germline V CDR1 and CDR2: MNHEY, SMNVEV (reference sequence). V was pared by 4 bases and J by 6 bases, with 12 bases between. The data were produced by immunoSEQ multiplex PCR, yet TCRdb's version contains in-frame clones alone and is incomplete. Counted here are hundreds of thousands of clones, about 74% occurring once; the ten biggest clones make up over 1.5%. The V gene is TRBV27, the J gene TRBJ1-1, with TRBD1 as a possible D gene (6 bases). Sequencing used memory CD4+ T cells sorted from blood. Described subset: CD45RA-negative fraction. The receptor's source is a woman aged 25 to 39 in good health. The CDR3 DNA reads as TGTGCCAGCAGTTCGATGGGGGGCGCTGAAGCTTTCTTT. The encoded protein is CASSSMGGAEAFF.